This T cell receptor beta chain came from a study of blood T cell repertoires in COVID-19. Study as a whole: Acute-phase and convalescent COVID-19 samples originated in the United States, Italy and Spain. PBMCs, B-cell-depleted T cells, or T cells were the source of the cDNA or gDNA that made up the material.

Original analysis: Reference gene primer amplification gave nucleated cell count estimates. Clones were read by immunoSEQ multiplex PCR, and TCRdb kept only the in-frame ones, dropping some. D and trimming were read from the DNA, whereas the V and J calls and clone size are those reported in that table. The sample contains about 210,000 clones, roughly 82% of which appear only once. The CDR3 is 13 amino acids. V lost 4 bases to trimming and J lost 8 bases, with 11 bases between them. CDR1 is MNHEY and CDR2 is SVGEGT in the germline V gene. The sequence was collected from a woman aged 40 to 49 with acute or convalescent COVID-19. The rearrangement links TRBV6-2 or TRBV6-3 to TRBJ2-2; D remains unclear. Sequencing was done on a sample of peripheral blood. CDR3 sequence: CASSLKSLGELFF. The CDR3 DNA is TGTGCCAGCAGTTTGAAAAGCTTAGGGGAGCTGTTTTTT.